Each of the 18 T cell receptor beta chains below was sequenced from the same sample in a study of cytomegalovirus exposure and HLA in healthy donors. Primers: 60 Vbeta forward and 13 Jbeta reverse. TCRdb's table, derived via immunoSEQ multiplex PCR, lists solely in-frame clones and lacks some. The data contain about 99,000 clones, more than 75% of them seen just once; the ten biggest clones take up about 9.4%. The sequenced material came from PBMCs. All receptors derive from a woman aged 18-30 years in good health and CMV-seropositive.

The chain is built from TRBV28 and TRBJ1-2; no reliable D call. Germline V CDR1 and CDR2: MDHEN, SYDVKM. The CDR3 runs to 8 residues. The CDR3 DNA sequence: TGTGCGTCTGATGGCTACACCTTC. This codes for CASDGYTF.

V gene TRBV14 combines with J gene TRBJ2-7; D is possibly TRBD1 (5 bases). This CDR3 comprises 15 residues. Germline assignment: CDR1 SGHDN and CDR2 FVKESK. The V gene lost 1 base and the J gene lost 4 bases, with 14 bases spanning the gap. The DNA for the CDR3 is TGTGCCAGCAGCCAAGTAGTGGCAGGGTGGTACGAGCAGTACTTC. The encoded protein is CASSQVVAGWYEQYF. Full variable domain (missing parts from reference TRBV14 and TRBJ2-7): EAGVTQFPSHSVIEKGQTVTLRCDPISGHDNLYWYRRVMGKEIKFLLHFVKESKQDESGMPNNRFLAERTGGTYSTLKVQPAELEDSGVYFCASSQVVAGWYEQYFGPGTRLTVT.

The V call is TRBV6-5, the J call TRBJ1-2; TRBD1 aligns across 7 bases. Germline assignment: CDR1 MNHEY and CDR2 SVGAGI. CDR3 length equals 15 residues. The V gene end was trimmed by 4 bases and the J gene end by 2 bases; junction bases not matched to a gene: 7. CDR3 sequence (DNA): TGTGCCAGCAGTTTCGGAACAGGGGCAAACTATGGCTACACCTTC. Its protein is CASSFGTGANYGYTF.

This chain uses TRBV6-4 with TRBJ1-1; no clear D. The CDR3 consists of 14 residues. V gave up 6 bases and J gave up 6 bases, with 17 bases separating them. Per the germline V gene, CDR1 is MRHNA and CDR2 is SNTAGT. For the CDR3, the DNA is TGTGCCAGCAGGCCCGACGGAGAGAGTTCTGAAGCTTTCTTT. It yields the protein CASRPDGESSEAFF.

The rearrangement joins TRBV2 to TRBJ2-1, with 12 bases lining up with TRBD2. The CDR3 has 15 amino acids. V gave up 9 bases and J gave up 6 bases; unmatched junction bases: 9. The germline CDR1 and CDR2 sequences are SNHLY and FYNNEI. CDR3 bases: TGTGCCAGATCAACCTCTAGCGGGGGGGCCAATGAGCAGTTCTTC. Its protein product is CARSTSSGGANEQFF.

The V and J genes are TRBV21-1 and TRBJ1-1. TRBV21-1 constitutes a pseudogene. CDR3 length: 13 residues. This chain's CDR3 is CASSKNSGSEAFF. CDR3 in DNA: TGTGCCAGCAGCAAAAATAGCGGGAGTGAAGCTTTCTTT.

The chain's CDR3 is CASSLEQASYEQYF. The CDR3 DNA reads TGTGCCAGCAGCTTGGAACAGGCCTCCTACGAGCAGTACTTC. The chain links TRBV5-6 to TRBJ2-7; D is possibly TRBD1 (5 bases). Trimming pared 0 bases from V and 0 bases from J, leaving 7 bases between. CDR1 and CDR2 (germline): SGHDT, YYEEEE. This CDR3 spans 14 amino acids.

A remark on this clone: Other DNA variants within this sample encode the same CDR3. CDR3 sequence: CSVGGGAGELFF. CDR3 in DNA: TGCAGCGTGGGCGGGGGGGCCGGGGAGCTGTTTTTT. The V gene is TRBV29-1, the J gene TRBJ2-2, with 9 nucleotides matching TRBD2. The CDR3 consists of 12 residues. With V trimmed by 6 bases and J by 6 bases, 2 bases remained unmatched. Germline V gene sequence: CDR1 SQVTM, CDR2 ANQGSEA.

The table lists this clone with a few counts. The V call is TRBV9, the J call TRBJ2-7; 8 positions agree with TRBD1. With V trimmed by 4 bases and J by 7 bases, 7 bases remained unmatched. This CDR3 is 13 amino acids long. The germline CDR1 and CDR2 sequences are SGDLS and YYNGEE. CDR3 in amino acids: CASSPGQGGEQYF. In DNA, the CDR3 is TGTGCCAGCAGCCCAGGACAGGGCGGAGAGCAGTACTTC.

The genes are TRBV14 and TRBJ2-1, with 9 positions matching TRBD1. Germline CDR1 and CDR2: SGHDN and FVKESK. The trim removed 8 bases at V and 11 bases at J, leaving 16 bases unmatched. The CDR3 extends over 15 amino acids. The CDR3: CASGVRTGVSGKQFF. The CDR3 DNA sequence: TGTGCCAGCGGGGTAAGGACAGGGGTAAGCGGGAAGCAGTTCTTC.

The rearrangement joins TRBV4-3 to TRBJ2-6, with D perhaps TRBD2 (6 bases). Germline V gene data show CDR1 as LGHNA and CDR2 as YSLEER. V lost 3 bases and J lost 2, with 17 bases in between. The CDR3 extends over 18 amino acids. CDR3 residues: CASSQLTGRLPGANVLTF. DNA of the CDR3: TGCGCCAGCAGCCAGCTGACGGGGAGGCTACCTGGGGCCAACGTCCTGACTTTC.

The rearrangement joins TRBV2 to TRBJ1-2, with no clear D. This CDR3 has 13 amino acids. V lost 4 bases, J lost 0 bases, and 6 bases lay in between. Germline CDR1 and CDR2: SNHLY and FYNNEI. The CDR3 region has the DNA TGTGCCAGCAGTGCCACAGCTAACTATGGCTACACCTTC. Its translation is CASSATANYGYTF.

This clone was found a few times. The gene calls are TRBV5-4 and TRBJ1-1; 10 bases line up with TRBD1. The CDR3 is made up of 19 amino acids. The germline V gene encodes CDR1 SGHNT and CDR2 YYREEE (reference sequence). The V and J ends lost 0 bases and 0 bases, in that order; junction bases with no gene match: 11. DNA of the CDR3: TGTGCCAGCAGCTTGGAAGGTCGATGGACAGGGGGGGTGAACACTGAAGCTTTCTTT. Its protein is CASSLEGRWTGGVNTEAFF. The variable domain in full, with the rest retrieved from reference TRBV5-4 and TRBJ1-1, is ETGVTQSPTHLIKTRGQQVTLRCSSQSGHNTVSWYQQALGQGPQFIFQYYREEENGRGNFPPRFSGLQFPNYSSELNVNALELDDSALYLCASSLEGRWTGGVNTEAFFGQGTRLTVV.

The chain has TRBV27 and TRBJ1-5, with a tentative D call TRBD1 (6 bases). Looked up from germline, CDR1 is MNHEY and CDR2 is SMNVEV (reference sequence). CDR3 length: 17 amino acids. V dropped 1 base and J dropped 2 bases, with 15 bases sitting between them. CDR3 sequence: CASSLLAGGNGNQPQHF. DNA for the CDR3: TGTGCCAGCAGTTTATTGGCGGGGGGCAACGGCAATCAGCCCCAGCATTTT.

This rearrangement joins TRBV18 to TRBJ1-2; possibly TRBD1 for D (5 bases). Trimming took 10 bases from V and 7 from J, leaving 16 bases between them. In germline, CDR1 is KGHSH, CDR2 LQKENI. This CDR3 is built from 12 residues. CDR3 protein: CATPEGPVGYTF. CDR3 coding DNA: TGTGCCACCCCGGAGGGGCCGGTTGGCTACACCTTC.

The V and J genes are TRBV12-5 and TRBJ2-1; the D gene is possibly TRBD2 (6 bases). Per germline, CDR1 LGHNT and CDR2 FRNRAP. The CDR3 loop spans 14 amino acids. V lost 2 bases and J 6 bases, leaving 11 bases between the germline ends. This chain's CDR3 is CASGLPGVSNEQFF. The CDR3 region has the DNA TGTGCTAGTGGTTTGCCGGGGGTGAGCAATGAGCAGTTCTTC.

CDR3 sequence (DNA): TGTGCCAGCAGTCTGACAGGGGGCTGGACAGATACGCAGTATTTT. Translated, it gives CASSLTGGWTDTQYF. The chain has TRBV2 and TRBJ2-3; 10 nucleotides match TRBD1. The J segment lost 3 bases and the V segment lost 5 bases, leaving 5 bases of the junction unmatched. Germline CDR1 SNHLY, CDR2 FYNNEI. There are 15 residues in the CDR3.

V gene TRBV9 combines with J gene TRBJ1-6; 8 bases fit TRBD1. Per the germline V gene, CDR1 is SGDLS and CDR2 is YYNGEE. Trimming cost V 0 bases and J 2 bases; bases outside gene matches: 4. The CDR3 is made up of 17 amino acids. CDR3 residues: CASSVGGQAAYNSPLHF. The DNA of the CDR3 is TGTGCCAGCAGCGTAGGGGGACAGGCGGCCTATAATTCACCCCTCCACTTT. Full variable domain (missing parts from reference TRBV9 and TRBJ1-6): DSGVTQTPKHLITATGQRVTLRCSPRSGDLSVYWYQQSLDQGLQFLIQYYNGEERAKGNILERFSAQQFPDLHSELNLSSLELGDSALYFCASSVGGQAAYNSPLHFGNGTRLTVT.